The 17 T cell receptor beta chains given below trace back to one sample, sequenced in a study of blood T cell repertoires in COVID-19. Only in-frame clones appear in the TCRdb table, and some are missing; sequencing was by immunoSEQ multiplex PCR. The repertoire consists of some 210,000 clones, with roughly 86% occurring once and the leading ten covering roughly 7.6%. The sequenced material came from peripheral blood. Receptors were obtained from a woman between 50 and 59 years old with active or convalescent COVID-19.

The chain links TRBV11-2 to TRBJ1-2, with 7 nucleotides matching TRBD1. The CDR3 spans 15 residues. The junction had 14 bases not matched to a gene; V was cut back by 7 bases and J by 6 bases. Germline V gene data show CDR1 as SGHAT and CDR2 as FQNNGV. CDR3 coding DNA: TGTGCCAGCACCCAAGGGGCAGGGGGTATCGATGGCTACACCTTC. It codes for CASTQGAGGIDGYTF.

The chain links TRBV28 to TRBJ2-7; 14 bases line up with TRBD2. The CDR3 consists of 16 residues. CDR1 MDHEN and CDR2 SYDVKM come from the germline V gene. Unmatched junction bases numbered 9, after V lost 4 bases and J lost 7 bases. The CDR3 nucleotides read TGTGCCAGCAGTTCGCCGGGACTAGCGGGAGCTCGAGAGCAGTACTTC. Translation gives CASSSPGLAGAREQYF.

This chain connects TRBV25-1 to TRBJ2-7; 9 bases are a match to TRBD1. CDR3 length equals 15 residues. From germline, CDR1 is MGHDK and CDR2 SYGVNS. J was trimmed by 1 base and V by 3 bases; bases with no gene match: 4. The CDR3 spells CASSDPGQGSYEQYF. CDR3 DNA: TGTGCCAGCAGTGATCCTGGACAGGGGTCCTACGAGCAGTACTTC.

The rearrangement uses TRBV7-9 and TRBJ1-4, with 8 bases that match TRBD1. V shed 0 bases, J shed 3 bases, and the junction held 3 bases outside the gene matches. Germline V gene sequence: CDR1 SEHNR, CDR2 FQNEAQ (reference sequence). The CDR3 loop spans 16 amino acids. The CDR3, as DNA: TGTGCCAGCAGCTTAGCAAGACAGGGGCCTAATGAAAAACTGTTTTTT. Its translation: CASSLARQGPNEKLFF.

The chain recombines TRBV18 with TRBJ2-7; TRBD2 matches 11 bases. Germline trimming cut 2 bases from V and 3 bases from J; bases unmatched to any gene: 3. The germline V gene has CDR1 KGHSH and CDR2 LQKENI. The CDR3 contains 15 residues. This chain's CDR3 is CASSPTSGRNYEQYV. Written as DNA, the CDR3 is TGTGCCAGCTCACCAACTAGCGGGAGAAACTACGAGCAGTACGTC.

V and J are TRBV20-1 and TRBJ1-2; weak D call: TRBD1 (6 bases). CDR3 length: 12 amino acids. CDR1 and CDR2 (germline): DFQATT, SNEGSKA (reference sequence). V lost 3 bases, J lost 4 bases, and 9 bases lay in between. CDR3 region: CSASGGLYGYTF. CDR3 nucleotides: TGCAGTGCTAGTGGGGGCCTCTATGGCTACACCTTC.

The gene calls are TRBV6-5 and TRBJ2-6, with a possible D match to TRBD2 (5 bases). The CDR3 length is 15 residues. Deletions cut 5 bases from V and 0 bases from J, with 8 bases between. The germline V gene has CDR1 MNHEY and CDR2 SVGAGI. The CDR3 loop is CASSTRSSGANVLTF. Here the CDR3 DNA reads TGTGCCAGCAGTACTAGGAGCTCTGGGGCCAACGTCCTGACTTTC.

CDR3 loop: CASSTPTAGYTF. The CDR3 coding sequence is TGTGCCAGTAGTACGCCGACAGCTGGCTACACCTTC. The chain combines TRBV19 with TRBJ1-2; D is perhaps TRBD1 (5 bases). The CDR3 extends over 12 amino acids. Germline lookup yields CDR1 LNHDA and CDR2 SQIVND (reference sequence). The V and J ends lost 4 bases and 7 bases respectively, with 10 bases between them. Full variable domain (remainder filled in from reference TRBV19 and TRBJ1-2): DGGITQSPKYLFRKEGQNVTLSCEQNLNHDAMYWYRQDPGQGLRLIYYSQIVNDFQKGDIAEGYSVSREKKESFPLTVTSAQKNPTAFYLCASSTPTAGYTFGSGTRLTVV.

V and J are TRBV5-1 and TRBJ1-5, with D possibly TRBD1 on 5 matching bases. CDR1 and CDR2 from the germline V gene are SGHRS and YFSETQ. The V end was cut by 0 bases, the J end by 6 bases, with 16 bases between. The CDR3 covers 16 residues. CDR3 residues: CASSLEVGGPGQPQHF. The DNA for the CDR3 is TGCGCCAGCAGCTTGGAGGTCGGGGGTCCCGGTCAGCCCCAGCATTTT.

The chain links TRBV5-1 to TRBJ2-6; maybe TRBD1 (5 bases). Germline V gene lookup returns CDR1 SGHRS and CDR2 YFSETQ. Trimming removed 0 bases from V and 0 bases from J, with 7 bases in between. CDR3 length: 16 residues. CDR3 region: CASSLATDSGANVLTF. The CDR3 DNA follows: TGCGCCAGCAGCTTGGCGACAGACTCTGGGGCCAACGTCCTGACTTTC.

This clone has a handful of counts. V and J are TRBV10-1 and TRBJ2-2; D is perhaps TRBD1 (6 bases). Germline V lookup: CDR1 WNHNN, CDR2 SYGVQD (reference sequence). CDR3 size: 15 residues. V gave up 4 bases and J gave up 0 bases, with 9 bases separating them. In DNA form, the CDR3 reads TGCGCCAGCAGTGTAGGACAGCCGAACACCGGGGAGCTGTTTTTT. Translation: CASSVGQPNTGELFF.

A few counts support this clone. The chain is built from TRBV3-1 (or the pseudogene TRBV3-2) and TRBJ2-3, with a possible D match to TRBD2 (6 bases). The CDR3 is made up of 14 amino acids. Germline-derived CDR1 and CDR2 are LGHDT and YNNKEL (reference sequence). Trimming removed 5 bases from V and 0 bases from J, with 9 bases in between. CDR3 nucleotide sequence: TGTGCCAGCAGCTTCAGCGGGAGCACAGATACGCAGTATTTT. Translating gives CASSFSGSTDTQYF.

V and J are TRBV5-1 and TRBJ2-2, with 12 bases fitting TRBD2. With V trimmed by 0 bases and J by 6 bases, 6 bases remained unmatched. Germline V gene data show CDR1 as SGHRS and CDR2 as YFSETQ. This CDR3 has 17 amino acids. The CDR3 is CASSLDPGLAGSGELFF. The CDR3 bases are TGCGCCAGCAGCTTGGACCCGGGACTAGCGGGCTCCGGGGAGCTGTTTTTT.

The genes are TRBV12-5 and TRBJ1-1, with D possibly TRBD1 on 6 matching bases. The V gene lost 8 bases and the J gene lost 0 bases, with 13 bases spanning the gap. The CDR3 contains 14 residues. Germline values: CDR1 LGHNT, CDR2 FRNRAP. The CDR3 loop is CASRIGQLNTEAFF. The CDR3 coding sequence is TGTGCTAGTCGTATCGGACAGCTGAACACTGAAGCTTTCTTT.

The chain is built from TRBV7-9 and TRBJ1-1; D may be TRBD1 (5 bases). CDR1 and CDR2 (germline): SEHNR, FQNEAQ (reference sequence). V was pared by 0 bases and J by 1 base, with 9 bases between. The CDR3 contains 15 residues. The CDR3 DNA reads as TGTGCCAGCAGCTTAGCGAGGCAGGGGAACACTGAAGCTTTCTTT. Its translation is CASSLARQGNTEAFF.

This rearrangement joins TRBV9 to TRBJ2-3, with 8 bases fitting TRBD2. With V trimmed by 2 bases and J by 4 bases, 12 bases remained unmatched. The germline V gene has CDR1 SGDLS and CDR2 YYNGEE. The CDR3 length is 17 residues. This CDR3 reads CASSVAGRGGLADTQYF. The CDR3, as DNA: TGTGCCAGCAGCGTGGCTGGACGGGGGGGCCTTGCAGATACGCAGTATTTT.

The chain uses TRBV12-5 and TRBJ2-3, with 10 positions matching TRBD2. Germline V CDR1 and CDR2: LGHNT, FRNRAP. Trimming removed 5 bases from V and 4 bases from J; junction bases left unmatched: 3. The CDR3 has 14 residues. The CDR3 region is CASGASGSADTQYF. CDR3 DNA: TGTGCTAGTGGTGCTAGCGGGAGTGCAGATACGCAGTATTTT.